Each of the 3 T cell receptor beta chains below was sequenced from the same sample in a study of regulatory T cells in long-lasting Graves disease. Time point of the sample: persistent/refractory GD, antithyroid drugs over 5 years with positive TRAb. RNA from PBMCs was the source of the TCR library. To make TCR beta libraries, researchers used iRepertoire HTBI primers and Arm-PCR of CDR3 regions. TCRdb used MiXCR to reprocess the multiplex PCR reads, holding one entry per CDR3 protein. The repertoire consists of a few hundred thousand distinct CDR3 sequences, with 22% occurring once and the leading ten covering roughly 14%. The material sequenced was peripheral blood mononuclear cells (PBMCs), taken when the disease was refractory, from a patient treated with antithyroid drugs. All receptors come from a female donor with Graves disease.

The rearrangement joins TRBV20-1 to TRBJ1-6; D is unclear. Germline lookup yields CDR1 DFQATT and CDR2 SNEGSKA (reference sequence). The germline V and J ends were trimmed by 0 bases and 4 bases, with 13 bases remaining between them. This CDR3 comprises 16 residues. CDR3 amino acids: CSARDPLADYNSPLHF. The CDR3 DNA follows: TGCAGTGCTAGAGATCCTCTGGCAGATTATAATTCACCCCTCCACTTT.

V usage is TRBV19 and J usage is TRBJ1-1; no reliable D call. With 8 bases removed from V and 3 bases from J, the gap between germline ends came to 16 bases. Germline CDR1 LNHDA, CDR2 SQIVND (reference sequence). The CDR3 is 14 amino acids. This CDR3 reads CASLQAGWDTEAFF. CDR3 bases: TGTGCCAGTCTCCAAGCCGGGTGGGACACTGAAGCTTTCTTT. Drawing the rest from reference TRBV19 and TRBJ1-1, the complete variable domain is DGGITQSPKYLFRKEGQNVTLSCEQNLNHDAMYWYRQDPGQGLRLIYYSQIVNDFQKGDIAEGYSVSREKKESFPLTVTSAQKNPTAFYLCASLQAGWDTEAFFGQGTRLTVV.

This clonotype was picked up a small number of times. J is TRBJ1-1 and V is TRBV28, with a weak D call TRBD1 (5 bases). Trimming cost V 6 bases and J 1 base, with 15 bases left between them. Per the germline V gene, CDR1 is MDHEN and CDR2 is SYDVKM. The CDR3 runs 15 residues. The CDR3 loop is CASRPGAFGNTEAFF. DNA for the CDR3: TGTGCCAGCAGACCCGGGGCATTCGGGAACACTGAAGCTTTCTTT.